The 14 T cell receptor beta chains given below trace back to one sample, sequenced in a study of blood T cell repertoires in COVID-19 (TCRdb year 2020). Preparation of the library involved the immunoSEQ multiplex PCR assay. In its TCRdb copy, this immuneACCESS table keeps in-frame sequences only and misses some clones. Where compared with another copy, unresolved V genes explain less than half of these, and the others have no known cause. This sample has over 45,000 clones in its table, and approximately 83% of those were observed once. Around three fifths of the sample is held by the ten biggest clonotypes. Sequenced sample: peripheral blood. These receptors came from a man between 65 and 79 years old with acute or convalescent COVID-19.

The rearrangement links TRBV6-1 to TRBJ1-5, with D uncertain. Germline loops: CDR1 MNHNS, CDR2 SASEGT. The CDR3 covers 15 residues. V lost 2 bases to trimming and J lost 2 bases, with 10 bases between them. The CDR3 is CASSEMRAGNQPQHF. The CDR3 nucleotides are TGTGCCAGCAGTGAAATGAGGGCGGGCAATCAGCCCCAGCATTTT.

The rearrangement joins TRBV18 to TRBJ2-1; TRBD2 is a possible D gene (6 bases). The CDR3 has 17 residues. Trimming pared 0 bases from V and 4 bases from J, leaving 16 bases between. Germline V gene data show CDR1 as KGHSH and CDR2 as LQKENI. In DNA form, the CDR3 reads TGTGCCAGCTCACCACCGACAGTGGAGGGTCCATACAATGAGCAGTTCTTC. Translating it yields CASSPPTVEGPYNEQFF.

The rearrangement links TRBV2 to TRBJ2-2, with 9 positions matching TRBD1. The ends lost 4 bases at V and 4 bases at J; junction bases unmatched: 10. Looked up from germline, CDR1 is SNHLY and CDR2 is FYNNEI. This CDR3 is 17 amino acids long. The CDR3 coding sequence is TGTGCCAGCAGTGGGACGGGACAGGGAAGCTCCACCGGGGAGCTGTTTTTT. Its protein product is CASSGTGQGSSTGELFF.

As for this clone: At one boundary the junction diverges from the germline segment, which might be a read error. V and J are TRBV6-2 or TRBV6-3 and TRBJ1-2; TRBD1 is a possible D gene (6 bases). Germline V CDR1 and CDR2: MNHEY, SVGEGT. The CDR3 has 15 residues. This CDR3 is CASTYTGGADYGYTF. Written as DNA, the CDR3 is TGTGCCAGCACTTACACGGGGGGGGCGGACTATGGCTACACCTTC.

This chain connects TRBV2 to TRBJ1-5; TRBD1 is a possible D gene (6 bases). Germline-derived CDR1 and CDR2 are SNHLY and FYNNEI. CDR3 size: 16 residues. Between the trimmed V and J ends, which lost 6 bases and 2 bases, there was a span of 17 bases. The DNA of the CDR3 is TGTGCCAGCAGGGGCCTAACAGGGATGGGCAATCAGCCCCAGCATTTT. Protein product: CASRGLTGMGNQPQHF.

The CDR3 region has the DNA TGTGCCAGCAGCGTAGTCGTAGGGAGGAACACTGAAGCTTTCTTT. Encoded protein: CASSVVVGRNTEAFF. The chain uses TRBV9 and TRBJ1-1; D gene uncertain. This CDR3 is 15 amino acids long. Germline CDR1 SGDLS, CDR2 YYNGEE. Trimming removed 0 bases at V and 1 base at J, with 10 bases between.

V gene TRBV6-2 or TRBV6-3 combines with J gene TRBJ2-1; 8 positions match TRBD1. CDR1 is MNHEY and CDR2 is SVGEGT in the germline V gene. The CDR3 is 13 amino acids. V lost 5 bases and J lost 7; bases outside the gene matches: 4. The CDR3 sequence: CASSQDRANEQFF. CDR3 DNA: TGTGCCAGCAGTCAGGACAGGGCGAATGAGCAGTTCTTC.

The chain carries TRBV12-3 or TRBV12-4 and TRBJ1-1; tentatively, D is TRBD1 (6 bases). Trimming shortened V by 7 bases and J by 7 bases, and 16 bases separated the two germline ends. CDR3 length equals 13 residues. CDR3 amino acids: CASITWGGLEAFF. DNA for the CDR3: TGTGCCAGCATTACTTGGGGGGGCCTTGAAGCTTTCTTT.

V is TRBV9 and J is TRBJ2-6; 8 nucleotides line up with TRBD1. CDR1 SGDLS and CDR2 YYNGEE come from the germline V gene. CDR3 length equals 17 residues. The V segment lost 2 bases and the J segment 3 bases; nucleotides outside the gene matches: 7. The CDR3 region has the DNA TGTGCCAGCAGCGTTGGACAGGGAATTGGTGGGGCCAACGTCCTGACTTTC. Its protein product is CASSVGQGIGGANVLTF.

For this clone: Relative to the germline gene, one junction end is altered; a read error may explain this. This chain connects TRBV3-1 (or the pseudogene TRBV3-2) to TRBJ2-5, with D unclear. Looked up from germline, CDR1 is LGHDT and CDR2 is YNNKEL (reference sequence). The CDR3 is 15 residues long. The CDR3 reads CASSQGVATQESQYF. CDR3 bases: TGTGCCAGCAGCCAAGGAGTAGCCACCCAAGAGTCCCAGTACTTC.

The chain combines TRBV27 with TRBJ2-1, with D perhaps TRBD2 (5 bases). V lost 4 bases, J lost 7 bases, and 14 bases lay in between. The germline CDR1 and CDR2 sequences are MNHEY and SMNVEV (reference sequence). This CDR3 spans 14 amino acids. CDR3 in DNA: TGTGCCAGCAGTTCCGGACTGCCCTTGAATGAGCAGTTCTTC. Translated, it gives CASSSGLPLNEQFF.

The V call is TRBV5-6, the J call TRBJ2-7; TRBD1 aligns across 7 bases. The junction had 6 bases not matched to a gene; V was cut back by 3 bases and J by 0 bases. The CDR3 is 15 amino acids. The germline V gene encodes CDR1 SGHDT and CDR2 YYEEEE. CDR3 amino acids: CASSSRWTGSYEQYF. CDR3 in DNA: TGTGCCAGCAGCTCCCGATGGACAGGCTCCTACGAGCAGTACTTC. Together with reference TRBV5-6 and TRBJ2-7, the CDR3 gives the full variable domain: DAGVTQSPTHLIKTRGQQVTLRCSPKSGHDTVSWYQQALGQGPQFIFQYYEEEERQRGNFPDRFSGHQFPNYSSELNVNALLLGDSALYLCASSSRWTGSYEQYFGPGTRLTVT.

The table lists this clone with a count of one. The chain couples TRBV6-5 to TRBJ2-1; D might be TRBD2 (5 bases). Germline V gives CDR1 MNHEY, CDR2 SVGAGI. The CDR3 is 15 amino acids. V lost 5 bases, J lost 0 bases, and 11 bases lay in between. The CDR3 spells CASSRAGSSYNEQFF. CDR3 in DNA: TGTGCCAGCAGTAGGGCGGGCAGCTCCTACAATGAGCAGTTCTTC.

V and J are TRBV11-3 and TRBJ2-1, with D perhaps matching TRBD1 (6 bases). The CDR3 contains 16 residues. Germline CDR1 SGHNT, CDR2 YENEEA. V lost 5 bases and J 0 bases, leaving 14 bases between the germline ends. The CDR3 DNA reads TGTGCCAGCAGCCCCGGGACAACTCTCTCCTACAATGAGCAGTTCTTC. Its protein product is CASSPGTTLSYNEQFF.